Presented here are 21 T cell receptor beta chains from one specimen sequenced in a study of cytomegalovirus exposure and HLA in healthy donors. Both 60 Vbeta primers and 13 Jbeta primers went into the PCR. Using immunoSEQ multiplex PCR, the repertoire was profiled, and TCRdb retains in-frame clones only, with some absent. The table has 95,000 to 110,000 clones, roughly 9.1% seen once. The sample comprised PBMCs. The receptors stem from a man aged 40-55 years in good health and CMV-seropositive.

The genes are TRBV5-6 and TRBJ2-2, with D uncertain. V gave up 0 bases and J gave up 6 bases, with 15 bases separating them. CDR1 is SGHDT and CDR2 is YYEEEE in the germline V gene. This CDR3 contains 16 residues. CDR3 loop: CASSLGSGGLAGELFF. The DNA for the CDR3 is TGTGCCAGCAGCTTGGGAAGTGGCGGTCTAGCCGGGGAGCTGTTTTTT.

This sequence joins TRBV10-2 and TRBJ2-2, with D hard to call. The CDR3 spans 11 residues. Deletions cut 7 bases from V and 3 bases from J, with 3 bases between. The V gene's germline CDR1 is WSHSY and CDR2 SAAADI. This CDR3 reads CASTDTGELFF. The CDR3 DNA is TGCGCCAGCACGGACACCGGGGAGCTGTTTTTT.

Concerning this clone itself: The same CDR3 arises from other DNA sequences in this sample as well. V is TRBV7-9 and J is TRBJ2-2, with TRBD2 as a possible D gene (6 bases). Germline values: CDR1 SEHNR, CDR2 FQNEAQ (reference sequence). The CDR3 spans 15 residues. Trimming removed 4 bases at V and 6 bases at J, with 15 bases between. CDR3 protein: CASSSDGGGPGELFF. The CDR3 DNA is TGTGCCAGCAGCTCGGACGGAGGAGGGCCCGGGGAGCTGTTTTTT.

This chain connects TRBV29-1 to TRBJ2-3; 8 bases line up with TRBD1. Unmatched junction bases numbered 8, after V lost 6 bases and J lost 6 bases. This CDR3 has 13 amino acids. Germline V CDR1 and CDR2: SQVTM, ANQGSEA. CDR3 DNA: TGCAGCGTCAGGGGGCGATTGTTGGATACGCAGTATTTT. Translating it yields CSVRGRLLDTQYF.

This clone was found a few times. The chain is built from TRBV2 and TRBJ2-4; D might be TRBD1 (6 bases). V was cut by 0 bases and J by 8 bases, with 11 bases left in between. The germline V gene encodes CDR1 SNHLY and CDR2 FYNNEI. The CDR3 runs to 14 residues. CDR3 nucleotide sequence: TGTGCCAGCAGTGAAGCCGGGACAATGGACATTCAGTACTTC. This codes for CASSEAGTMDIQYF.

This clone was detected only a few times. This chain's CDR3 is CASSLHFNTDTQYF. CDR3 bases: TGTGCCAGCAGCTTACACTTCAACACAGATACGCAGTATTTT. This sequence joins TRBV7-2 and TRBJ2-3; no definite D call. CDR3 size: 14 residues. The V gene's germline CDR1 is SGHTA and CDR2 FQGNSA. V lost 2 bases and J lost 2, with 8 bases in between.

The rearrangement links TRBV6-5 to TRBJ2-7; TRBD1 matches 8 bases. CDR3 size: 14 residues. The trim removed 7 bases at V and 6 bases at J, leaving 11 bases unmatched. Per germline, CDR1 MNHEY and CDR2 SVGAGI. CDR3 DNA sequence: TGTGCCAGCAATACCAGGGGGCGTCTAACCGAGCAGTACTTC. It is translated as CASNTRGRLTEQYF.

The gene calls are TRBV7-3 and TRBJ2-1; tentatively, D is TRBD2 (6 bases). The CDR3 covers 16 residues. The germline V and J ends were trimmed by 5 bases and 0 bases, with 14 bases remaining between them. Per the germline V gene, CDR1 is SGHTA and CDR2 is FQGTGA. The DNA for the CDR3 is TGTGCCAGCAGCGGTCGAGGAGGGAGCTCCTACAATGAGCAGTTCTTC. It translates to CASSGRGGSSYNEQFF.

The V call is TRBV7-8, the J call TRBJ2-4; the D gene is possibly TRBD1 (6 bases). The CDR3 runs to 14 residues. The germline gives CDR1 SGHVS, CDR2 FQNEAQ. The V end was cut by 3 bases, the J end by 6 bases, with 12 bases between. The CDR3 sequence: CASSFRRGGNIQYF. The CDR3, as DNA: TGTGCCAGCAGCTTTCGGAGAGGGGGAAACATTCAGTACTTC.

The chain combines TRBV5-1 with TRBJ2-5; D is perhaps TRBD2 (5 bases). From germline, CDR1 is SGHRS and CDR2 YFSETQ. The ends were cut back, 7 bases at V and 2 bases at J, with 9 bases in the middle. CDR3 size: 12 residues. CDR3 sequence: CASARAQETQYF. CDR3 in DNA: TGCGCCAGCGCGAGGGCTCAAGAGACCCAGTACTTC.

The chain has TRBV28 and TRBJ1-4; 7 nucleotides line up with TRBD1. The CDR3 extends over 18 amino acids. Trimming at V came to 7 bases and at J to 0 bases, leaving 14 bases not matched to a gene. Germline CDR1 reads MDHEN; CDR2 reads SYDVKM. The CDR3 DNA sequence: TGTGCCAGCACCAGCGACAGGGTTGATTTTGCAACTAATGAAAAACTGTTTTTT. Protein product: CASTSDRVDFATNEKLFF.

This clone was detected a few times. The chain combines TRBV27 with TRBJ1-5; D remains ambiguous. The CDR3 length is 12 residues. CDR1 is MNHEY, CDR2 SMNVEV, per germline (reference sequence). Between the trimmed V and J ends, which lost 7 bases and 4 bases, there was a span of 8 bases. The CDR3 loop reads CASKAGNQPQHF. DNA for the CDR3: TGTGCCAGCAAAGCGGGAAATCAGCCCCAGCATTTT.

This clone was counted a few times. The chain joins TRBV19 to TRBJ2-2; possibly TRBD2 for D (6 bases). This CDR3 has 15 residues. The V and J ends lost 7 bases and 1 base respectively, with 13 bases between them. The germline V gene encodes CDR1 LNHDA and CDR2 SQIVND (reference sequence). The DNA for the CDR3 is TGTGCCAGTACCGTCGGGAGCGGGAACACCGGGGAGCTGTTTTTT. Its translation: CASTVGSGNTGELFF.

Only a few counts were recorded for this clone. J is TRBJ2-7 and V is TRBV18, with D unresolved. V lost 3 bases and J lost 2, with 11 bases in between. Germline loops: CDR1 KGHSH, CDR2 LQKENI. The CDR3 loop spans 14 amino acids. DNA for the CDR3: TGTGCCAGCTCACCCCAGGCGACCACCTACGAGCAGTACTTC. This gives the protein CASSPQATTYEQYF.

In its sample, this clone was seen a few times. The chain couples TRBV5-1 to TRBJ1-4; possible D gene TRBD1, 5 bases. This CDR3 region has 15 residues. The germline gives CDR1 SGHRS, CDR2 YFSETQ. Trimming left V 4 bases short and J 0 bases short, with 10 bases between. CDR3 coding DNA: TGCGCCAGCAGCACGCGGGGGACAACTAATGAAAAACTGTTTTTT. It is translated as CASSTRGTTNEKLFF.

To note about this clone: In the same sample, other DNA sequences code for this CDR3. J is TRBJ1-1 and V is TRBV18, with D unresolved. Germline V gives CDR1 KGHSH, CDR2 LQKENI. The CDR3 totals 15 residues. V lost 5 bases to trimming and J lost 2 bases, with 15 bases between them. CDR3 nucleotide sequence: TGTGCCAGCTCAACAAGCCGGGGAAGAAACACTGAAGCTTTCTTT. The encoded protein is CASSTSRGRNTEAFF.

DNA for the CDR3: TGCGCCAGCAGCTTGGATATCGCTAGCGGGGTCGAGACCCAGTACTTC. It yields the protein CASSLDIASGVETQYF. The chain recombines TRBV5-1 with TRBJ2-5, with 9 bases fitting TRBD2. The CDR3 has 16 amino acids. Trimming cost V 0 bases and J 5 bases; bases outside gene matches: 8. Looked up from germline, CDR1 is SGHRS and CDR2 is YFSETQ.

This clone has only a few counts. V and J are TRBV9 and TRBJ2-2; D ambiguous. The V and J ends lost 4 bases and 5 bases respectively, with 6 bases between them. In germline, CDR1 is SGDLS, CDR2 YYNGEE. CDR3 length: 12 amino acids. CDR3 DNA: TGTGCCAGCAGCCCCGGGACCGGGGAGCTGTTTTTT. Translated, it gives CASSPGTGELFF.

V and J are TRBV19 and TRBJ2-7; 10 bases align to TRBD1. Looked up from germline, CDR1 is LNHDA and CDR2 is SQIVND (reference sequence). CDR3 size: 13 residues. V was pared by 7 bases and J by 3 bases, with 3 bases of the junction left unmatched. CDR3 bases: TGTGCCAGTAAAGGACAGGGGGACTACGAGCAGTACTTC. As protein: CASKGQGDYEQYF.

The sample holds a few counts of this clone. The rearrangement uses TRBV6-5 and TRBJ2-7; no clear D. CDR1 and CDR2 (germline): MNHEY, SVGAGI. V was pared by 5 bases and J by 0 bases, with 11 bases between. This CDR3 has 14 amino acids. In DNA, the CDR3 is TGTGCCAGCAGTAGCAACGCTGTCTCCTACGAGCAGTACTTC. Protein product: CASSSNAVSYEQYF.

This clone turned up a few times. The genes are TRBV28 and TRBJ1-2; 7 bases agree with TRBD1. The germline CDR1 and CDR2 sequences are MDHEN and SYDVKM. V shed 5 bases, J shed 3 bases, and the junction held 9 bases outside the gene matches. CDR3 size: 15 residues. The DNA of the CDR3 is TGTGCCAGCAGTCTCGAGGGGGCGCATCACTATGGCTACACCTTC. This sequence encodes CASSLEGAHHYGYTF.